The entry below describes one T cell receptor (beta chain). Its antigen is as yet unknown. Each CDR3 protein is one row after TCRdb ran MiXCR on the 5' RACE reads. The sample contains about 560,000 distinct CDR3 sequences, about a fifth of which appear only once. The length of the CDR3 is 15 residues. Looked up from germline, CDR1 is SGHRS and CDR2 is YFSETQ. The V and J ends lost 3 bases and 3 bases, in that order; junction bases with no gene match: 6. The sample originates from a study of T-cell memory formation after mild COVID-19. Study-level points and caveats: Contracting CD4+ clones were located mainly in CM and EM, and CD8+ clones in EMRA. Whereas later expanders leaned CD4+, clones contracting day 15 to 85 showed a balanced CD4/CD8 makeup. A second wave of clones peaked on day 37, and their SARS-CoV-2 specificity went unconfirmed.

V and J are TRBV5-1 and TRBJ2-7; TRBD2 agrees at 10 bases. This clonotype originated in an adult woman who had mild COVID-19 (a few samples of this study predate the infection). Cell type and time point are not known. Sample: PBMCs or a T cell subset sorted from them (not recorded which). The DNA for the CDR3 is TGCGCCAGCAGCTCAAGCGGGGGGGCCTTCTACGAGCAGTACTTC. Protein: CASSSSGGAFYEQYF.